This TCR beta chain was obtained from a study of cytomegalovirus exposure and HLA in healthy donors. PCR was performed using 60 Vbeta and 13 Jbeta primers. TCRdb's copy holds only in-frame clones and misses some; the assay was immunoSEQ multiplex PCR. The top ten hold around 6% of the sample, which has about 220,000 clones, roughly 82% seen once. CDR3 length equals 16 residues. Germline loops: CDR1 SGDLS, CDR2 YYNGEE. V was pared by 0 bases and J by 3 bases, with 5 bases of the junction left unmatched. V is TRBV9 and J is TRBJ2-3; 9 bases are shared with TRBD2. Sequenced: PBMCs. The sequence came from a man aged 40-55 years in good health and CMV-seropositive. The CDR3 sequence: CASSVAPSGTTDTQYF. CDR3 sequence (DNA): TGTGCCAGCAGCGTAGCCCCTAGCGGGACAACAGATACGCAGTATTTT. Full variable domain (remainder filled in from reference TRBV9 and TRBJ2-3): DSGVTQTPKHLITATGQRVTLRCSPRSGDLSVYWYQQSLDQGLQFLIQYYNGEERAKGNILERFSAQQFPDLHSELNLSSLELGDSALYFCASSVAPSGTTDTQYFGPGTRLTVL.